Sequencing of this T cell receptor (beta chain) was carried out in a study of blood T cell repertoires in COVID-19 (dated by TCRdb to about 2020). At the level of the whole study: Samples from collaborators originated in the United States, Italy and Spain and spanned both the acute and convalescent phases of COVID-19. Subjects who had been exposed to COVID-19, were actively infected with it, or had recovered from it provided the deeply sampled blood TCRbeta repertoires that made up the dataset. Nearly every sample came with metadata listing a de-identified subject ID, COVID-19 status, age in years and sex. Where HLA class I and class II types were available, the types were taken from metadata supplied by the sample provider, not from assay-based typing. The repertoires were released in a freely available public database meant as a resource for research on the immune response to SARS-CoV-2. The material from the prospective study consisted of cDNA or gDNA derived from T cells, B-cell-depleted T cells, or PBMCs. The samples were drawn from the first 160 participants of the ongoing ImmuneRACE study and from 950 to 1,500 subjects provided by 6 global collaborators.

The immunoSEQ Assay, a bias-controlled multiplex PCR, was used to amplify TCRbeta CDR3 regions from genomic DNA. The original pipeline was this. The number of nucleated cells in each sample was estimated by amplification of reference gene primers within the assay. To quantify the absolute abundance of each unique TCRbeta CDR3 rearrangement, sequence reads were collapsed and filtered. For each sample, productive Simpson clonality was calculated by taking the square root of Simpson's diversity index across productive rearrangements. TCRdb holds this immuneACCESS table with in-frame rearrangements only. Some clones are missing; in checked studies, unresolved V genes explain under half, and the rest has no known cause. The V and J calls and the clone size are those of that table, but D and trimming were determined from the DNA. For this sample there are 200,000 to 250,000 clones; 80% to 90% appear just once. The ten largest account for about 10% of the sample.

To note about this clone: Its antigen target is currently unknown. Per-nucleotide qualities are absent, and no much larger clonotype sits a single base away.

Whole blood was collected in K2EDTA tubes by collaborating institutions according to the institutions' own protocols. For TCRbeta analysis, collaborators shipped samples in one of three forms: frozen whole blood, isolated PBMCs, or DNA extracted from either of those sample types. V trim: 5 bases; J trim: 2 bases; unmatched bases: 8. The germline V gene provides CDR1 SGHAT and CDR2 FQNNGV. Taken from cysteine to phenylalanine, the CDR3 has 15 residues. The DNA shown is the 45-base CDR3, in frame from base 1. Here is what the overall study found, with its caveats: The quantity of clinical and demographic metadata differed by source and by participant and was supplied without curation.

The receptor was isolated from a man over 45 with active or convalescent COVID-19. Sequenced sample: peripheral blood. In this chain, TRBV11-2 is recombined with TRBJ1-1; TRBD1 agrees with 7 junctional bases. The CDR3 amino acid sequence is: CASSKRTGLNTEAFF. The DNA sequence is as follows: TGTGCCAGCAGCAAACGGACAGGCCTCAACACTGAAGCTTTCTTT.